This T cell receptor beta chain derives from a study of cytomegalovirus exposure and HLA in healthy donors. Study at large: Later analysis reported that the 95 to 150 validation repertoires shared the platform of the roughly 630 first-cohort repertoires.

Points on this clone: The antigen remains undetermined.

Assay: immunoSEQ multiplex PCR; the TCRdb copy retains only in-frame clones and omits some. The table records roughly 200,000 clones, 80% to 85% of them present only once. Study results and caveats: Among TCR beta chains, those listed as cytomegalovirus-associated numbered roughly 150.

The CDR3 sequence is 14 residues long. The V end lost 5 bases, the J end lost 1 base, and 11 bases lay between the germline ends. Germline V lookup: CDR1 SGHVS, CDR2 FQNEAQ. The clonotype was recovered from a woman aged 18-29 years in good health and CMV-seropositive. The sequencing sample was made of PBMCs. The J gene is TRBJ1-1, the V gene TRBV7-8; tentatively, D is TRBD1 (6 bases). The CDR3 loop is CASSTRTANTEAFF. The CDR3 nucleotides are TGTGCCAGCAGCACGCGGACAGCGAACACTGAAGCTTTCTTT.